This T cell receptor beta chain derives from a study of low-dose radiotherapy and immunotherapy resistance in tumors. This clonotype came up many times. Over roughly 19 PCR cycles, TCRs were amplified from a constant-region primer and V-primer adapter. Each CDR3 protein is one row after TCRdb ran MiXCR on the reads. The top ten clones hold 7.5% to 9.5% of a sample with roughly 50,000 distinct CDR3 sequences, around 33% of them seen once. Time point reported: after trial treatment. Treatment: LDRT plus nivolumab, ipilimumab, low-dose cyclophosphamide and aspirin (RACIN trial). Every donor was treated with nivolumab, ipilimumab, aspirin, low-dose cyclophosphamide and also low-dose radiotherapy. CDR3 length: 16 amino acids. In germline, CDR1 is LGHNA, CDR2 YNFKEQ. The V segment lost 0 bases and the J segment 0 bases; nucleotides outside the gene matches: 5.

The chain couples TRBV4-2 to TRBJ2-7; 7 bases agree with TRBD2. The source is a male donor with rectosigmoid adenocarcinoma. The sample was PBMCs, taken after low-dose radiotherapy plus immunotherapy. CDR3 bases: TGTGCCAGCAGCCAAGAAGAAGGCGGGAGCTCCTACGAGCAGTACTTC. Protein product: CASSQEEGGSSYEQYF.